The 3 T cell receptor beta chains below all came from one sample that was sequenced in a study of identical twins. Each CDR3 protein is one row after TCRdb ran MiXCR on the 5' RACE reads. The sample carries some 570,000 distinct CDR3 sequences, about a fifth recorded once. These data are also associated with another study on yellow fever vaccine responses in identical twins.

Source material: CD4+ T cells sorted from blood. The receptors stem from a woman aged 18-29 years in good health.

This clonotype was seen more than once but under ten times. The CDR3 DNA reads as TGTGCCAGCAGTACGCTGACAGGGGTGGGCACTGAAGCTTTCTTT. Its protein product is CASSTLTGVGTEAFF. This chain connects TRBV6-1 to TRBJ1-1; 8 nucleotides line up with TRBD1. The V gene end was trimmed by 5 bases and the J gene end by 4 bases; junction bases not matched to a gene: 9. Germline V gene sequence: CDR1 MNHNS, CDR2 SASEGT. This CDR3 is built from 15 residues.

This clonotype appeared a few times. The chain carries TRBV20-1 and TRBJ2-5; no definite D call. This CDR3 is built from 11 residues. Trimming took 8 bases from V and 4 from J, leaving 11 bases between them. Germline V gene sequence: CDR1 DFQATT, CDR2 SNEGSKA (reference sequence). The CDR3 region is CSSRKGETQYF. CDR3 nucleotides: TGCAGTTCACGGAAGGGAGAGACCCAGTACTTC.

There are a few counts of this clonotype. This chain connects TRBV18 to TRBJ2-4; TRBD1 agrees at 7 bases. V lost 1 base to trimming and J lost 6 bases; unmatched junction nucleotides: 6. The CDR3 length is 15 residues. Germline CDR1 is KGHSH and CDR2 is LQKENI. This CDR3 is CASSPQGAQGNIQYF. DNA for the CDR3: TGTGCCAGCTCACCACAGGGGGCTCAGGGAAACATTCAGTACTTC.